These T cell receptor beta chains were read from a single sample in a study of cytomegalovirus exposure and HLA in healthy donors. The data were produced by immunoSEQ multiplex PCR, yet TCRdb's version contains in-frame clones alone and is incomplete. This sample has 65,000 to 90,000 clones, with about 81% found just once. The specimen sequenced was PBMCs. The receptors were gathered from a woman between 35 and 50 years old in good health and CMV-seropositive. CDR3s include the opening cysteine and the closing phenylalanine or tryptophan. Fields, in order: V gene, D gene, clone size, J gene, CDR3 DNA, CDR3 protein. D genes are given only for firm matches. Size is omitted from some rows. Given values are once, few, many or a class for expanded clones.

V: TRBV5-4
D: NA
size: few
J: TRBJ1-3
DNA: TGTGCCAGCAGCTTTTATTCAGGGCGTTATGAAAACACCATATATTTT
CDR3: CASSFYSGRYENTIYF

V: TRBV13
D: TRBD2
size: NA
J: TRBJ2-1
DNA: TGTGCCAGCAGCGCGGCCGGGACTACCACCTACAATGAGCAGTTCTTC
CDR3: CASSAAGTTTYNEQFF

V: TRBV5-4
D: NA
size: once
J: TRBJ2-2
DNA: TGTGCCAGCAGCTTGGCCGAGGAAGAGATCACCGGGGAGCTGTTTTTT
CDR3: CASSLAEEEITGELFF

V: TRBV10-3
D: TRBD1
size: NA
J: TRBJ2-7
DNA: TGTGCCATCACCCTCAACAGGGGTTACGAGCAGTACTTC
CDR3: CAITLNRGYEQYF

V: TRBV28
D: NA
size: NA
J: TRBJ1-1
DNA: TGTGCCACCACATTTACGGGGGGGAACACTGAAGCTTTCTTT
CDR3: CATTFTGGNTEAFF

V: TRBV18
D: TRBD1
size: NA
J: TRBJ1-1
DNA: TGTGCCAGCTCACCACCGGGTGGACAGGGACTCGCTGAAGCTTTCTTT
CDR3: CASSPPGGQGLAEAFF

V: TRBV2
D: TRBD1
size: NA
J: TRBJ2-5
DNA: TGTGCCAGCAGCCCCAGACGGACAGGGACCGAGACCCAGTACTTC
CDR3: CASSPRRTGTETQYF

V: TRBV10-3
D: NA
size: NA
J: TRBJ2-2
DNA: TGTGCCATCCACAAGAACACCGGGGAGCTGTTTTTT
CDR3: CAIHKNTGELFF

V: TRBV4-3
D: TRBD2
size: NA
J: TRBJ2-5
DNA: TGCGCCAGCAGCCAAGAAACTACTAGCGGGGGGGCGGAGACCCAGTACTTC
CDR3: CASSQETTSGGAETQYF

V: TRBV2
D: NA
size: once
J: TRBJ1-5
DNA: TGTGCCAGCAGTGGGGGAGGGTCGGGTCAGCCCCAGCATTTT
CDR3: CASSGGGSGQPQHF

V: TRBV2
D: TRBD2
size: NA
J: TRBJ2-1
DNA: TGTGCCAGCAGTGACCCGGGGGGGCGCTCCTACAATGAGCAGTTCTTC
CDR3: CASSDPGGRSYNEQFF

V: TRBV18
D: NA
size: few
J: TRBJ2-2
DNA: TGTGCCAGCTCACCGCAGGAGGAAAGCACCGGGGAGCTGTTTTTT
CDR3: CASSPQEESTGELFF

V: TRBV19
D: NA
size: NA
J: TRBJ1-2
DNA: TGTGCCAGTAGTCGTTTTCAGAACTATGGCTACACCTTC
CDR3: CASSRFQNYGYTF

V: TRBV5-1
D: NA
size: once
J: TRBJ1-5
DNA: TGCGCCAGCAGCTTGGGGGGGGATGGTCAGCCCCAGCATTTT
CDR3: CASSLGGDGQPQHF

V: TRBV6-5
D: NA
size: few
J: TRBJ1-2
DNA: TGTGCCAGCAGTTGGAAGGGACTCTATGGCTACACCTTC
CDR3: CASSWKGLYGYTF

V: TRBV14
D: NA
size: NA
J: TRBJ2-7
DNA: TGTGCCAGCAGCCAAGAGACAGAGAGAGTGCAGTACTTC
CDR3: CASSQETERVQYF

V: TRBV28
D: TRBD1
size: NA
J: TRBJ1-4
DNA: TGTGCCAGCAGTCTGCCGGGACAGGGTGAAAAACTGTTTTTT
CDR3: CASSLPGQGEKLFF

V: TRBV7-2
D: NA
size: NA
J: TRBJ1-5
DNA: TGTGCCAGCAGCTTAGGGCGGGATAATCAGCCCCAGCATTTT
CDR3: CASSLGRDNQPQHF

V: TRBV5-1
D: NA
size: NA
J: TRBJ1-1
DNA: TGCGCCAGCAGCTTGGCCGCGGGGACTGAAGCTTTCTTT
CDR3: CASSLAAGTEAFF

V: TRBV7-2
D: TRBD2
size: NA
J: TRBJ2-5
DNA: TGTGCCAGCAGCATCGGGACTAGCGGGGGGGCGCGAGAGACCCAGTACTTC
CDR3: CASSIGTSGGARETQYF

V: TRBV7-3
D: TRBD1
size: NA
J: TRBJ1-2
DNA: TGTGCCAGCAGTTTGACAGGGTCTGGCGGCTACACCTTC
CDR3: CASSLTGSGGYTF

V: TRBV10-3
D: TRBD2
size: NA
J: TRBJ2-3
DNA: TGTGCCATCAGACCGGGACTAGCGGGGGGAAAGTACACAGATACGCAGTATTTT
CDR3: CAIRPGLAGGKYTDTQYF

V: TRBV4-2
D: TRBD1
size: NA
J: TRBJ1-2
DNA: TGTGCCAGCAGCCAAGAAGAGACAGGGGGATCTGGCTACACCTTC
CDR3: CASSQEETGGSGYTF

V: TRBV9
D: NA
size: NA
J: TRBJ1-5
DNA: TGTGCCAGCAATCAAGGGGAGGGCAATCAGCCCCAGCATTTT
CDR3: CASNQGEGNQPQHF

V: TRBV11-2
D: NA
size: NA
J: TRBJ1-2
DNA: TGTGCCAGCAGCTTAGATTCCCGTCCTGATGGCTACACCTTC
CDR3: CASSLDSRPDGYTF

V: TRBV7-7
D: NA
size: NA
J: TRBJ2-2
DNA: TGTGCCAGCAGCTTAGGTCAGGCGAACACCGGGGAGCTGTTTTTT
CDR3: CASSLGQANTGELFF

V: TRBV25-1
D: TRBD1
size: NA
J: TRBJ1-2
DNA: TGTGCCAGCAGTGAACCTTGGACAGGGGAGTATGGCTACACCTTC
CDR3: CASSEPWTGEYGYTF

V: TRBV28
D: TRBD1
size: NA
J: TRBJ1-1
DNA: TGTGCCAGCAGCACTTCTCGACAGGGAAACACTGAAGCTTTCTTT
CDR3: CASSTSRQGNTEAFF

V: TRBV9
D: NA
size: few
J: TRBJ1-3
DNA: TGTGCCAGCAGCGCACACACAGGCTCTGGAAACACCATATATTTT
CDR3: CASSAHTGSGNTIYF

V: TRBV9
D: TRBD1
size: NA
J: TRBJ2-2
DNA: TGTGCCAGCAGCAAGGACAGGCCAGCGAACACCGGGGAGCTGTTTTTT
CDR3: CASSKDRPANTGELFF